Presented here are 26 T cell receptor beta chains from one specimen sequenced in a study of CD8 T cells in ankylosing spondylitis. The study's findings and limits: Ankylosing spondylitis blood appeared to carry a characteristic TCR beta motif of 7 or 8 highly homologous variants.

TCRdb independently ran MiXCR on the 5' RACE reads; one entry per CDR3 protein. The profile shows 450,000 to 550,000 distinct CDR3 sequences, roughly 5.3% of them singletons. Their antigens remain unidentified. The sample taken for sequencing was blood, either unsorted or a sorted T cell fraction (not recorded which). The receptor source for this set is a male donor with ankylosing spondylitis.

The V and J genes are TRBV10-3 and TRBJ2-1, with TRBD2 identical over 16 bases. The V and J ends lost 0 bases and 0 bases, in that order; junction bases with no gene match: 8. The CDR3 has 21 amino acids. Germline CDR1 ENHRY, CDR2 SYGVKD. CDR3 in amino acids: CAISESVRGLAGGSSYNEQFF. CDR3 sequence (DNA): TGTGCCATCAGTGAGTCGGTGCGGGGACTAGCGGGAGGGAGCTCCTACAATGAGCAGTTCTTC.

Comment on this clonotype: Possible read error: a much larger clone is one base away. The genes are TRBV28 and TRBJ2-1, with D perhaps TRBD1 or TRBD2 (5 bases each). CDR1 and CDR2 (germline): MDHEN, SYDVKM. Trimming pared 5 bases from V and 4 bases from J, leaving 21 bases between. The CDR3 consists of 17 residues. The CDR3, as DNA: TGTGCCAGCAGTGGGACGGCGGCCGGACGGACATACAATGAGCAGTTCTTC. Protein sequence: CASSGTAAGRTYNEQFF.

This clonotype has at least ten counts. The V and J genes are TRBV29-1 and TRBJ1-3; TRBD1 matches 7 bases. V trimming: 6 bases; J trimming: 7 bases; junction bases outside the gene matches: 12. Germline CDR1 reads SQVTM; CDR2 reads ANQGSEA. The CDR3 is 14 amino acids. DNA of the CDR3: TGCAGCGTCGCCCCTGGGGACAGACCTAACACCATATATTTT. Residues: CSVAPGDRPNTIYF.

This clonotype has at least ten counts. The rearrangement uses TRBV5-1 and TRBJ1-4; D uncertain. The CDR3 consists of 13 residues. The germline V and J ends were trimmed by 2 bases and 3 bases, with 5 bases remaining between them. CDR1 and CDR2 (germline): SGHRS, YFSETQ. In nucleotides, the CDR3 is TGCGCCAGCAGCTTCCAGTCTAATGAAAAACTGTTTTTT. Amino acid sequence: CASSFQSNEKLFF.

Notes on this clonotype: One end of the junction fails to match germline, which may point to a read error. The V call is TRBV24-1, the J call TRBJ2-1, with 9 bases identical to TRBD1. Germline assignment: CDR1 KGHDR and CDR2 SFDVKD. The CDR3 sequence is 15 residues long. The CDR3 sequence: CATTDSGQGDNEQLF. CDR3 DNA sequence: TGTGCCACCACTGATTCGGGACAGGGAGACAATGAGCAGCTCTTC.

The rearrangement links TRBV6-2 or TRBV6-3 to TRBJ2-3; D gene uncertain. Per germline, CDR1 MNHEY and CDR2 SVGEGT. Trimming cost V 5 bases and J 6 bases, with 24 bases left between them. This CDR3 comprises 17 residues. The DNA for the CDR3 is TGTGCCAGCAGTCGGAGCCTGGGCATTAGTGATTCGGATACGCAGTATTTT. As protein: CASSRSLGISDSDTQYF.

This clonotype was detected ten times or more. The rearrangement joins TRBV20-1 to TRBJ2-3, with 7 bases aligning to TRBD2. The trim removed 5 bases at V and 8 bases at J, leaving 19 bases unmatched. From germline, CDR1 is DFQATT and CDR2 SNEGSKA (reference sequence). The CDR3 is 16 amino acids. The CDR3 coding sequence is TGCAGTGCTCCCCCGATGTCCAGCGGGATGCCAGTTACGCAGTATTTT. This sequence encodes CSAPPMSSGMPVTQYF.

This clonotype was seen many times. The rearrangement uses TRBV29-1 and TRBJ2-5; 7 bases match TRBD2. Per germline, CDR1 SQVTM and CDR2 ANQGSEA. There are 14 residues in the CDR3. The V segment lost 4 bases and the J segment 2 bases; nucleotides outside the gene matches: 7. CDR3 protein: CSVGPGTTQETQYF. As DNA, the CDR3 is TGCAGCGTTGGGCCCGGGACTACTCAAGAGACCCAGTACTTC.

Details on this clonotype: This may stem from a read error, because a much larger clone lies one nucleotide away. The CDR3 carries no conserved terminal phenylalanine or tryptophan, so it likely arises from a read error. The chain uses TRBV28 and TRBJ2-5, with D unresolved. In germline, CDR1 is MDHEN, CDR2 SYDVKM. Trimming removed 5 bases from V and 5 bases from J, with 21 bases in between. The length of the CDR3 is 16 residues. The CDR3 DNA reads TGTGCCAGCAGTGGACCTGGTAGCAGTCCCTTGGAGACCCAGTACTCC. Its protein product is CASSGPGSSPLETQYS.

This clonotype occurred many times. CDR3: CATSLPLGLEQYF. The CDR3 DNA follows: TGTGCCACCAGCCTGCCCCTGGGACTCGAGCAGTACTTC. J is TRBJ2-7 and V is TRBV15; possible D gene TRBD2, 6 bases. In germline, CDR1 is LNHNV, CDR2 YYDKDF (reference sequence). This CDR3 is built from 13 residues. V was shortened by 5 bases and J by 6 bases, with 14 bases between the two germline ends.

This clonotype has ten or more counts. V is TRBV18 and J is TRBJ2-7, with TRBD1 identical over 9 bases. J was trimmed by 3 bases and V by 8 bases; bases with no gene match: 8. This CDR3 contains 14 residues. Germline assignment: CDR1 KGHSH and CDR2 LQKENI. The CDR3 is CASLPGQGIYEQYF. CDR3 bases: TGTGCCAGCCTGCCGGGACAGGGAATCTACGAGCAGTACTTC.

The chain has TRBV24-1 and TRBJ1-1; D gene uncertain. The germline CDR1 and CDR2 sequences are KGHDR and SFDVKD. The CDR3 is 13 amino acids. V was clipped by 4 bases and J by 4 bases, with 9 bases between them. The CDR3 DNA reads as TGTGCCACCAGTGACCCCTCGGGCACTGAAGCTTTCTTT. As protein: CATSDPSGTEAFF.

This clonotype appeared a few times. One junction end does not reproduce the germline sequence, and a read error may be involved. The genes are TRBV7-7 and TRBJ2-2, with 10 bases lining up with TRBD2. The CDR3 totals 20 residues. CDR1 is SSHAT, CDR2 FNYEAQ, per germline (reference sequence). The DNA for the CDR3 is TGTGCTAGCAGTAGACTAGCGGGTAGTGCCCTGGACCCGAACACCGGGGAGCTGTTTTTT. This encodes CASSRLAGSALDPNTGELFF.

This clonotype was seen ten or more times. Here the CDR3 DNA reads TGCAGCGTTGGTGGCCCAAGAGCGGGAAAATACAATGAGCAGTTCTTC. Protein product: CSVGGPRAGKYNEQFF. V and J are TRBV29-1 and TRBJ2-1; 7 nucleotides match TRBD2. Germline CDR1 SQVTM, CDR2 ANQGSEA. CDR3 length equals 16 residues. Germline trimming cut 4 bases from V and 4 bases from J; bases unmatched to any gene: 13.

This clonotype was seen only a few times. V usage is TRBV4-3 and J usage is TRBJ2-1; D possibly corresponds to TRBD2 (5 bases). The germline gives CDR1 LGHNA, CDR2 YSLEER. The germline V and J ends were trimmed by 0 bases and 11 bases, with 11 bases remaining between them. CDR3 length: 13 residues. CDR3 sequence reads: CASSQDMREKQFF. For the CDR3, the DNA is TGCGCCAGCAGCCAAGATATGAGGGAAAAGCAGTTCTTC.

This clonotype appeared many times. The chain is built from TRBV7-2 and TRBJ2-3; TRBD1 aligns across 9 bases. Germline assignment: CDR1 SGHTA and CDR2 FQGNSA. The CDR3 extends over 14 amino acids. V dropped 6 bases and J dropped 1; count of bases not matched to a gene: 2. DNA for the CDR3: TGTGCCAGCAGGAGGACAGGGGGCACAGATACGCAGTATTTT. The encoded protein is CASRRTGGTDTQYF.

This clonotype has ten or more counts. The chain combines TRBV4-3 with TRBJ1-3, with unresolved D. The germline V and J ends were trimmed by 0 bases and 4 bases, with 13 bases remaining between them. Germline CDR1 and CDR2: LGHNA and YSLEER. This CDR3 has 16 residues. CDR3 region: CASSQEGHVAGNTIYF. The CDR3 DNA reads TGCGCCAGCAGCCAAGAAGGGCATGTTGCAGGAAACACCATATATTTT.

The chain employs TRBV7-8 and TRBJ2-6; the D is unclear. V lost 6 bases to trimming and J lost 0 bases, with 18 bases between them. The germline gives CDR1 SGHVS, CDR2 FQNEAQ. The CDR3 sequence is 18 residues long. As DNA, the CDR3 is TGTGCCAGCAGTGCCGGGTGGGATCAGAGCTCTGGGGCCAACGTCCTGACTTTC. Protein sequence: CASSAGWDQSSGANVLTF.

This clonotype was counted ten times or more. V gene TRBV20-1 combines with J gene TRBJ2-7; 11 nucleotides line up with TRBD2. Trimming took 1 base from V and 5 from J; bases not matched to a gene: 4. The CDR3 runs to 14 residues. CDR1 is DFQATT and CDR2 is SNEGSKA in the germline V gene (reference sequence). In nucleotides, the CDR3 is TGCAGTGCTAGAGTTATGGGACTAGCGGACGAGCAGTACTTC. This translates into CSARVMGLADEQYF.

This clonotype was picked up many times. V usage is TRBV29-1 and J usage is TRBJ2-3; D unclear. The CDR3 spans 12 residues. Germline V CDR1 and CDR2: SQVTM, ANQGSEA. The V gene lost 2 bases and the J gene lost 6 bases, with 9 bases spanning the gap. This CDR3 reads CSVEWAPDTQYF. The DNA for the CDR3 is TGCAGCGTTGAATGGGCGCCCGATACGCAGTATTTT.

This clonotype was detected many times. The chain links TRBV6-2 or TRBV6-3 to TRBJ2-1, with TRBD1 matching 7 bases. The CDR3 covers 17 residues. CDR1 and CDR2 from the germline V gene are MNHEY and SVGEGT. J was trimmed by 1 base and V by 6 bases; bases with no gene match: 12. The CDR3 DNA reads as TGTGCCAGCAGGGTGGGACAGCATTTAAGATCCTACAATGAGCAGTTCTTC. Translation gives CASRVGQHLRSYNEQFF.

This clonotype was detected ten times or more. The CDR3 sequence is CASSSRDRTYTEAFF. DNA for the CDR3: TGTGCCAGCAGCTCCCGCGACAGGACCTACACTGAAGCTTTCTTT. The chain links TRBV7-8 to TRBJ1-1; D perhaps matches TRBD1 (6 bases). The germline V gene has CDR1 SGHVS and CDR2 FQNEAQ. This CDR3 is built from 15 residues. Trimming removed 4 bases from V and 3 bases from J, with 15 bases in between.

The chain carries TRBV18 and TRBJ2-3; D tentatively fits TRBD1 or TRBD2 (5 bases each). Trimming removed 0 bases at V and 3 bases at J, with 19 bases between. This CDR3 region has 18 residues. Looked up from germline, CDR1 is KGHSH and CDR2 is LQKENI. CDR3 sequence (DNA): TGTGCCAGCTCACCACCGGGACGACAGAATATATTGACAGATACGCAGTATTTT. Translating it yields CASSPPGRQNILTDTQYF.

This chain joins TRBV30 and TRBJ2-5; D remains unclear. Germline CDR1 and CDR2: GTSNPN and SVGIG (reference sequence). The germline V and J ends were trimmed by 4 bases and 6 bases, with 15 bases remaining between them. This CDR3 comprises 13 residues. The CDR3 protein is CAWNLPDVKTQYF. The CDR3 DNA is TGTGCCTGGAACCTGCCCGATGTGAAGACCCAGTACTTC.

This clonotype was observed a handful of times. V and J are TRBV20-1 and TRBJ2-1; TRBD1 matches at 7 bases. This CDR3 contains 18 residues. V gave up 5 bases and J gave up 2 bases; unmatched junction bases: 18. CDR1 and CDR2 from the germline V gene are DFQATT and SNEGSKA (reference sequence). CDR3 DNA sequence: TGCAGTGCTGAAGCACATTCCCCACAGGGGAGAGCCTACAATGAGCAGTTCTTC. It is translated as CSAEAHSPQGRAYNEQFF.

This clonotype came up many times. J is TRBJ2-1 and V is TRBV29-1, with 10 nucleotides matching TRBD2. The CDR3 sequence is 13 residues long. The V segment lost 3 bases and the J segment 8 bases; nucleotides outside the gene matches: 4. The V gene's germline CDR1 is SQVTM and CDR2 ANQGSEA. CDR3 region: CSVDSSGSYEQFF. For the CDR3, the DNA is TGCAGCGTTGACTCTAGCGGGAGCTATGAGCAGTTCTTC.